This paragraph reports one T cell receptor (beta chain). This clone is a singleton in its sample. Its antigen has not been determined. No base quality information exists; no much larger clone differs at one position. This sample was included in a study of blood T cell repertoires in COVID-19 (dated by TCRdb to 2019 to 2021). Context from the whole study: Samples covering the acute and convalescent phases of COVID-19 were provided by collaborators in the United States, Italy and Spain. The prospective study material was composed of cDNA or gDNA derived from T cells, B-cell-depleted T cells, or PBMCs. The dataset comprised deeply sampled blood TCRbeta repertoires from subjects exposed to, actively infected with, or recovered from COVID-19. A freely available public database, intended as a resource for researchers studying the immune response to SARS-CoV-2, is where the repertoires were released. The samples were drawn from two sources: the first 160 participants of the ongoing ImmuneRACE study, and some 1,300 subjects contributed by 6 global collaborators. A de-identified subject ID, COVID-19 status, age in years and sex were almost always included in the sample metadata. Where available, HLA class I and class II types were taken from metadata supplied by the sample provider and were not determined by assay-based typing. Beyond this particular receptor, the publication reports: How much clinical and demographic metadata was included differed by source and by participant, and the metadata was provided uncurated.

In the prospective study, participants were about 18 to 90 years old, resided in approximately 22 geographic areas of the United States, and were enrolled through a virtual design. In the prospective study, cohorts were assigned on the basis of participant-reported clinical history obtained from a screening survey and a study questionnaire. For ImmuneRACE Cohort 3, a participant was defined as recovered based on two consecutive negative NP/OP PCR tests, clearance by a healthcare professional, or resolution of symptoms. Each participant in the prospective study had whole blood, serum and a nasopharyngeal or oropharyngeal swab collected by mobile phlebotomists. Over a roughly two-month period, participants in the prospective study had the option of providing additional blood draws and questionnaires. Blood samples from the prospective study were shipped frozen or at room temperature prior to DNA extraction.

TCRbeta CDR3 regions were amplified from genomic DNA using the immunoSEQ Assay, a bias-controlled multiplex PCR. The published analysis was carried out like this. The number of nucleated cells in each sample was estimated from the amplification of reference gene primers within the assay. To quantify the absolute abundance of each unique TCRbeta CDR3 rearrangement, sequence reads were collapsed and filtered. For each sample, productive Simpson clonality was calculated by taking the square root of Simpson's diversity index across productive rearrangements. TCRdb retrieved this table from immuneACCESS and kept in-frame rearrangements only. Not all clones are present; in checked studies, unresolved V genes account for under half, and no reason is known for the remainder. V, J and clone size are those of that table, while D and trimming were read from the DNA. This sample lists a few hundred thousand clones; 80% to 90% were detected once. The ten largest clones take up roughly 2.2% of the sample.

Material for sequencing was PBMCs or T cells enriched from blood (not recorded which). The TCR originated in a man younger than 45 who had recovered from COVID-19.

CDR3 protein: CASSESGQGAWETQYF. The DNA is TGCGCCAGCAGTGAGTCAGGACAGGGGGCCTGGGAGACCCAGTACTTC. The rearranged chain carries TRBV10-1 and TRBJ2-5, with TRBD1 identical over 11 junction bases. Clipping removes 0 bases from V and 5 bases from J, with 5 as the unmatched junction base count. As encoded in the germline V gene (reference sequence), CDR1 is WNHNN while CDR2 is SYGVQD. The CDR3 spans 16 residues, from the cysteine through the phenylalanine. Solely the CDR3 DNA is kept, with 48 bases framed from the first base.